This T cell receptor beta chain was obtained from a study of cytotoxic CD8 clonotypes in ibrutinib-treated CLL. V shed 1 base and J shed 9 bases, with 10 bases lying between them. The CDR3 has 13 residues. CDR1 and CDR2 (germline): MNHEY, SMNVEV (reference sequence). Using immunoSEQ multiplex PCR, the repertoire was profiled, and TCRdb retains in-frame clones only, with some absent. The repertoire includes about 200,000 clones, about four fifths of them detected once, and around 10% sits in the top ten. The TCR comes from a human donor with chronic lymphocytic leukemia. This specimen was PBMCs, taken after 12 months of ibrutinib treatment. V usage is TRBV27 and J usage is TRBJ1-5, with TRBD1 as a possible D gene (5 bases). DNA for the CDR3: TGTGCCAGCAGTTTATGGCAGGGTGGGCCCCAGCATTTT. Protein sequence: CASSLWQGGPQHF.